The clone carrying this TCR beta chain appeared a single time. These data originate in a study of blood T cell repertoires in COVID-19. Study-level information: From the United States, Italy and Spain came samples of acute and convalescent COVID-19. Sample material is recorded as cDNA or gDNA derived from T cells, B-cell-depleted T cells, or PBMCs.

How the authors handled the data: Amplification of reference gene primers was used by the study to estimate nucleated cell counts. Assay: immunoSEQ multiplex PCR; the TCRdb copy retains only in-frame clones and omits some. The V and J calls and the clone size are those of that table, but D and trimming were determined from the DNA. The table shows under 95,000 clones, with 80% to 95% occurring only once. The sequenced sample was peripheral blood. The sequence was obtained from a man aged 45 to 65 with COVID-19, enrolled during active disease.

Written as DNA, the CDR3 is TGCGCCAGCAGCTTGGATCCGACGGGACTAGCCTACGAGCAGTACTTC. This encodes CASSLDPTGLAYEQYF. The chain has TRBV5-1 and TRBJ2-7; 8 nucleotides agree with TRBD2. The CDR3 has 16 residues. CDR1 and CDR2 (germline): SGHRS, YFSETQ. Unmatched junction bases numbered 7, after V lost 0 bases and J lost 2 bases. The variable domain in full, with the rest retrieved from reference TRBV5-1 and TRBJ2-7, is KAGVTQTPRYLIKTRGQQVTLSCSPISGHRSVSWYQQTPGQGLQFLFEYFSETQRNKGNFPGRFSGRQFSNSRSEMNVSTLELGDSALYLCASSLDPTGLAYEQYFGPGTRLTVT.